Listed below are T cell receptor beta chains from one sample, sequenced in a study of cytomegalovirus exposure and HLA in healthy donors. Assay: immunoSEQ multiplex PCR; the TCRdb copy retains only in-frame clones and omits some. Among some 70,000 clones, roughly 84% were seen once, and the ten largest hold roughly 2.6%. Source material: PBMCs. These receptors all come from a woman in her forties or fifties in good health and CMV-seronegative. Both conserved end residues are part of each CDR3. A D gene is named only where the DNA matches it firmly. Where a row states a size, it is once, few, many or the class of an expanded clone; other rows omit it.

size,V,J,D,CDR3,DNA
.,TRBV6-5,TRBJ1-2,TRBD1,CASTRGQNGYTF,TGTGCCAGCACGCGGGGACAGAATGGCTACACCTTC
few,TRBV7-2,TRBJ1-4,TRBD1,CASSRQGSGSATNEKLFF,TGTGCCAGCAGTCGACAGGGTTCAGGATCGGCAACTAATGAAAAACTGTTTTTT
.,TRBV5-6,TRBJ1-3,.,CASSWEWDLSGNTIYF,TGTGCCAGCAGCTGGGAGTGGGATCTCTCTGGAAACACCATATATTTT
.,TRBV18,TRBJ1-5,TRBD1,CASSLQGVTSNQPQHF,TGTGCCAGCTCACTCCAGGGGGTGACGAGCAATCAGCCCCAGCATTTT
.,TRBV11-3,TRBJ2-3,TRBD1,CASSLGQGTDTQYF,TGTGCCAGCAGCTTAGGACAGGGTACAGATACGCAGTATTTT
few,TRBV21-1,TRBJ1-2,.,CASSTHNPDRGQTYGYTF,TGTGCCAGCAGCACACACAACCCCGATCGCGGGCAGACCTATGGCTACACCTTC
.,TRBV5-4,TRBJ2-3,TRBD2,CASRVSGGGTDTQYF,TGTGCCAGCAGGGTTAGCGGGGGGGGCACAGATACGCAGTATTTT
.,TRBV5-1,TRBJ2-2,.,CASSLATTGTGELFF,TGCGCCAGCAGCTTGGCCACGACAGGCACCGGGGAGCTGTTTTTT
few,TRBV5-6,TRBJ1-1,.,CASSFTGLPTEAFF,TGTGCCAGCAGCTTTACAGGCCTCCCGACTGAAGCTTTCTTT
.,TRBV5-5,TRBJ2-2,TRBD1,CASSWPGTGGGMNTGELFF,TGTGCCAGCAGCTGGCCGGGGACAGGGGGCGGAATGAACACCGGGGAGCTGTTTTTT
large,TRBV4-3,TRBJ2-6,.,CASSHATGSGANVLTF,TGCGCCAGCAGCCACGCGACAGGCTCTGGGGCCAACGTCCTGACTTTC
once,TRBV7-9,TRBJ1-4,.,CASSPVGTLDEKLFF,TGTGCCAGCAGCCCAGTCGGGACACTGGATGAAAAACTGTTTTTT
.,TRBV9,TRBJ2-3,.,CASSVEAGSTDTQYF,TGTGCCAGCAGCGTAGAGGCGGGTAGCACAGATACGCAGTATTTT
.,TRBV5-1,TRBJ1-2,TRBD1,CASSLESQGAFGGYTF,TGCGCCAGCAGCTTGGAATCTCAGGGGGCCTTTGGTGGCTACACCTTC
.,TRBV2,TRBJ2-7,.,CASIAGTYEQYF,TGTGCCAGCATCGCGGGAACATACGAGCAGTACTTC
.,TRBV6-5,TRBJ2-7,TRBD2,CASSYSTSGTLYEQYF,TGTGCCAGCAGTTACTCCACTAGCGGGACCCTCTACGAGCAGTACTTC
once,TRBV5-1,TRBJ1-2,.,CASSLGVQGDGYTF,TGCGCCAGCAGCTTGGGAGTACAGGGAGATGGCTACACCTTC
.,TRBV7-9,TRBJ1-2,TRBD1,CASSLGQGIVGYGYTF,TGTGCCAGCAGCTTAGGACAGGGGATTGTGGGCTATGGCTACACCTTC
.,TRBV9,TRBJ2-1,.,CASSVDRAGPDNEQFF,TGTGCCAGCAGCGTAGACAGGGCGGGTCCTGACAATGAGCAGTTCTTC
.,TRBV11-2,TRBJ2-7,TRBD2,CASRGRDEQYF,TGTGCCAGCAGGGGGAGGGACGAGCAGTACTTC
.,TRBV28,TRBJ1-5,.,CASSLRTLSNQPQHF,TGTGCCAGCAGTTTAAGGACACTTAGCAATCAGCCCCAGCATTTT
.,TRBV19,TRBJ1-1,TRBD1,CASSFLTGSHQPEAFF,TGTGCCAGTAGCTTCTTGACAGGGAGTCATCAGCCGGAAGCTTTCTTT
.,TRBV7-3,TRBJ2-3,.,CASSPQGPTDTQYF,TGTGCCAGCAGCCCCCAGGGTCCTACAGATACGCAGTATTTT
.,TRBV28,TRBJ2-3,.,CASSYQRSTDTQYF,TGTGCCAGCAGTTACCAGCGGAGCACAGATACGCAGTATTTT
few,TRBV11-1,TRBJ2-5,.,CASSRLDETQYF,TGTGCCAGCAGCAGACTAGACGAGACCCAGTACTTC
few,TRBV19,TRBJ2-5,TRBD2,CASSISLSGGAETQYF,TGTGCCAGTAGTATTTCTCTTAGCGGGGGGGCTGAGACCCAGTACTTC
.,TRBV7-6,TRBJ2-3,.,CASSLAVRTDTQYF,TGTGCCAGCAGCTTAGCGGTTAGAACAGATACGCAGTATTTT
.,TRBV18,TRBJ2-7,TRBD2,CASSPLAGGRDEQYF,TGTGCCAGCTCACCGCTAGCGGGAGGGAGGGACGAGCAGTACTTC
.,TRBV7-9,TRBJ2-1,TRBD2,CASSPGTSGTGTYNEQFF,TGTGCCAGCAGCCCAGGGACTAGCGGGACCGGAACCTACAATGAGCAGTTCTTC
.,TRBV9,TRBJ2-1,.,CASSDRDWETYNEQFF,TGTGCCAGCAGCGACCGGGACTGGGAGACATACAATGAGCAGTTCTTC